What follows is one TCR beta chain and its context. This clonotype appeared many times. Which antigen it targets is not known. Qualities for individual bases were not recorded, and no much larger clone is one base off. CDR1 and CDR2 were assigned from the germline V gene as KGHSH and LQKENI. CDR3 length: 12 amino acids, cysteine to phenylalanine. This entry keeps only the CDR3 DNA: 36 bases, framed from base 1. V is cut back by 8 bases and J by 2 bases, with 3 bases in the junction unmatched. To synthesize cDNA, template-switch 5'RACE was performed with a primer carrying a 10-nucleotide random unique molecular identifier so that each TCR transcript was tagged. Every sequencing run yielded over 180 million TCR-beta sequences covering 15-18 subjects. Total RNA was extracted with the RNeasy kit. The KAPA Real-time Library Amplification kit was used to amplify TCR-beta VDJ regions with primers for the TCR constant region and the 5'RACE anchor. Sample indexes and Illumina adaptors were added in a first PCR, after which library yield was increased in a second PCR. After Ampure bead purification, the roughly 650 bp TCR product was size-selected on a 2% E-gel SizeSelection system. Before pooling, library quality was checked on a Bioanalyzer, concentration was measured with Qubit, and libraries were quantified with the Kapa Library Quantification kit. Libraries were sequenced paired-end 2 x 150 bp on an Illumina HiSeq 2500. To increase sequence diversity, roughly 24-32% phiX was spiked into each library pool. Per the source publication's procedure: Quality-filtered reads were processed with the UMI-based MiGEC pipeline, which removed over 80% of raw TCR sequences during error correction. VDJ genes were aligned to IMGT germline references, and clonotypes were defined by unique CDR3 amino acid sequence plus V-J genes. VDJtools evaluated clonal expansion, Shannon diversity and CDR3 relatedness (CalcPairwiseDistances, ClusterSamples); CLCbio workbench built phylogenetic trees. Using coefficient-of-variation modelling across technical triplicates, the study counted a clone as expanded if it had at least 8 unique UMIs. The public sequencing data were trimmed at Q25 with fastp and processed into clonotypes with MiXCR by TCRdb, which kept only in-frame beta chains. Merged by CDR3 protein, the rows form single entries marked with the most common genes and DNA. TCRdb, not the original authors, processed these V and J calls. This sample holds approximately 80,000 distinct CDR3 sequences; 3.5% to 5.5% were observed only once. The top ten clones comprise 5.7% of the sample.

The data are from a study of neurological immune-mediated disorders (dated by TCRdb to between 2018 and 2021). About the full investigation: Of the 35 or so multiple sclerosis patients, some 30 had relapsing-remitting MS and 3 had secondary progressive MS. The cohort comprised about 71 subjects: roughly 14 HAM/TSP patients, approximately 34 multiple sclerosis patients and around 20 healthy controls. Longitudinal HAM/TSP donors and healthy donors each had 3 time-points at intervals of about 3-45 months. The study compared peripheral blood TCR-beta repertoires of HTLV-I-associated myelopathy (HAM/TSP) patients, multiple sclerosis patients and healthy controls using UMI-based sequencing. Longitudinal samples, technical triplicates and paired sorted CD4+ and CD8+ T-cell subsets, alongside PBMC samples, were included among the roughly 110 TCR-beta libraries.

The sample's time point label, decoded: longitudinal time-point 3. For unsorted PBMC libraries, 2 million PBMCs were used after storage in RNAlater at -80 degrees C until RNA extraction. Multiple sclerosis patients were enrolled in a US clinical protocol under which disease progression was evaluated by magnetic resonance imaging. Peripheral blood underwent Ficoll-Hypaque density gradient centrifugation to isolate PBMCs, which were then cryopreserved in liquid nitrogen. Findings and caveats that apply to the study as a whole: Across subjects, expanded clones never shared an identical CDR3 amino acid sequence, which suggests that the TCR-beta repertoires in every group were private. No association of the MS cluster with clinical or MRI features was observed, and the need for larger cohorts was stated by the authors. TCR clonal expansion was greatest in HAM/TSP patients and smallest in MS patients, who ranked below even healthy controls. Repertoires from 18 of 34 MS patients were grouped by phylogenetic analysis into a cluster of related CDR3 sequences, suggesting a possible repertoire-level signature.

The receptor was derived from a woman aged 55-70 years with multiple sclerosis. The sequence links TRBV18 to TRBJ2-7, and 7 junction bases match TRBD1. Input material: PBMCs. The CDR3 region has the sequence CASGDSPYEQYF. The bases read TGTGCCAGCGGGGACAGTCCCTACGAGCAGTACTTC.